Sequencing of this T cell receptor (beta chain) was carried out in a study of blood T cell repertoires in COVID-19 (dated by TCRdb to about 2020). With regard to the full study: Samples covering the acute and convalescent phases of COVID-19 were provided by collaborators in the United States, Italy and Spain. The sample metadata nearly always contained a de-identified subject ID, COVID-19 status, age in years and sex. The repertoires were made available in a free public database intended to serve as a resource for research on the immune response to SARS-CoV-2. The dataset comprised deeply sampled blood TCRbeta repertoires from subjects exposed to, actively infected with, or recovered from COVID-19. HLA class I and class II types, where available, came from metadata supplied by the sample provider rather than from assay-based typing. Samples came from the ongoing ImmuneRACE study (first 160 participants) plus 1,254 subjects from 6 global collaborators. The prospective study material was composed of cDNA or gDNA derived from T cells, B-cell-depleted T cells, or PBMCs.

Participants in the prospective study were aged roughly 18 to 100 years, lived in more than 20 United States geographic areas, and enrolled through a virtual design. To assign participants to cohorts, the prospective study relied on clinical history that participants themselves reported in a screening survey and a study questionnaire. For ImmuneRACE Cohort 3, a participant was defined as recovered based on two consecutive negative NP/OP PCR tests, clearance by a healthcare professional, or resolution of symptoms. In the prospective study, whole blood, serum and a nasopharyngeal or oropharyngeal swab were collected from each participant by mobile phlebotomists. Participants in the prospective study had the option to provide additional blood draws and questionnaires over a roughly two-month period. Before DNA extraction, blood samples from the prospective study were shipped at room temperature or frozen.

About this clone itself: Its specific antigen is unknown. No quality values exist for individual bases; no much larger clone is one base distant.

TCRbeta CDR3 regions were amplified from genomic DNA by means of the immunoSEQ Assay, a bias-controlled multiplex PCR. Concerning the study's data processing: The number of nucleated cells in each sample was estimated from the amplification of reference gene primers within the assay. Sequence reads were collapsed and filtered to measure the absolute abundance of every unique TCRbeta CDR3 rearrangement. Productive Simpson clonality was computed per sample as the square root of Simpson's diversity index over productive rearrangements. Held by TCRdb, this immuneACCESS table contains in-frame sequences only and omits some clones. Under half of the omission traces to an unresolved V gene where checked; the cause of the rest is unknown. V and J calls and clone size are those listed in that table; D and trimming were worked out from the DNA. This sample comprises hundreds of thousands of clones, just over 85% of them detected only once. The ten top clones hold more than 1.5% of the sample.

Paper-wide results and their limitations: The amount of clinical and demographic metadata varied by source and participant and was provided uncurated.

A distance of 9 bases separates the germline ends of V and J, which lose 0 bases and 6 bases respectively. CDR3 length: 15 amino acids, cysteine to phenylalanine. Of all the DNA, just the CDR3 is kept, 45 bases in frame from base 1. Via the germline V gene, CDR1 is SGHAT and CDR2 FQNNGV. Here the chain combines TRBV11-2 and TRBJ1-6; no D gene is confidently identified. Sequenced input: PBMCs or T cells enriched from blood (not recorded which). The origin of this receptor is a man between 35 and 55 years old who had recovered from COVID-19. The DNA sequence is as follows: TGTGCCAGCAGCTTAGATCCGGGTCGTAATTCACCCCTCCACTTT. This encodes CASSLDPGRNSPLHF.